This TCR beta chain stems from a study of shared clonotypes between healthy human individuals. Study details: Each donor's CD8 memory used one plate, CD8 naive two, each CD4 subset three.

The V gene lost 4 bases and the J gene lost 4 bases, with 14 bases spanning the gap. Germline V gene data show CDR1 as MNHNY and CDR2 as SVGAGI (reference sequence). This CDR3 region has 15 residues. Deep-level assay runs were performed. In the sorted-subset replicate PCRs, 150 to 200 ng DNA, 25,000 to 30,000 T cell genomes, was used. Assay used: immunoSEQ multiplex PCR; TCRdb lists only in-frame clones, some missing. The table has more than 2,000,000 clones, roughly 93% seen once. Sequencing was performed on naive CD4+ T cells from PBMCs. Subset noted: CD45RA+ positively selected. The receptor was derived from a man between 18 and 35 years old in good health. Some clones in this sample may be carry-over from other donors' samples. The V and J genes are TRBV6-6 and TRBJ2-1; D is possibly TRBD1 (5 bases). The CDR3 nucleotides read TGTGCCAGCAGTTTGGGGCCCGTGACTTACAATGAGCAGTTCTTC. Protein sequence: CASSLGPVTYNEQFF.